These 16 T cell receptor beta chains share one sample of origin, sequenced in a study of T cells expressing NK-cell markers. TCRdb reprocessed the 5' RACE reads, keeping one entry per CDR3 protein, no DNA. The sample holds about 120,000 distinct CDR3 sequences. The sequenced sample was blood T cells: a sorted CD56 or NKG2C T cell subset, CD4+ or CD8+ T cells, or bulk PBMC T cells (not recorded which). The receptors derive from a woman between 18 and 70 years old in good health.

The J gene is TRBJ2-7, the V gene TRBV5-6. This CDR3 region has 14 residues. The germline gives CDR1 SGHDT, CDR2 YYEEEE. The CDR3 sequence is CASSLALKADEQYF.

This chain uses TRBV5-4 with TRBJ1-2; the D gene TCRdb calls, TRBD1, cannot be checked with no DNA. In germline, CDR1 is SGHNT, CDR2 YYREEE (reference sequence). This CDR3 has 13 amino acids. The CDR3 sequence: CASSRTGPEGYTF.

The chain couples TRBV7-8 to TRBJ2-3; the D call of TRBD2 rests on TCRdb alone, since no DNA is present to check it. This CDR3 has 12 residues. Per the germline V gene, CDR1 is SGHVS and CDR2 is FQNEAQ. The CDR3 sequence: CASSDYRDTQYF.

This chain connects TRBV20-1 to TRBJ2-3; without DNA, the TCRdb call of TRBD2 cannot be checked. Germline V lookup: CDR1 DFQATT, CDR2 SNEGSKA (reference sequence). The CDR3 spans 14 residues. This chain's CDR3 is CSARVGSGTDTQYF.

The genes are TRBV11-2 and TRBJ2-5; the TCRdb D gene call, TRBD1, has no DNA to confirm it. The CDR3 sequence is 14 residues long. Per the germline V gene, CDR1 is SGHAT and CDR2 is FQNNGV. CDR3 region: CASTRGGYQETQYF.

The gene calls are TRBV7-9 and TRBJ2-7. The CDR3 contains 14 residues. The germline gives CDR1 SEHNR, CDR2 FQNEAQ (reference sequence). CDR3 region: CASSTTPRPYEQYF. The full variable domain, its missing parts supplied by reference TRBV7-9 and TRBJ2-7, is DTGVSQNPRHKITKRGQNVTFRCDPISEHNRLYWYRQTLGQGPEFLTYFQNEAQLEKSRLLSDRFSAERPKGSFSTLEIQRTEQGDSAMYLCASSTTPRPYEQYFGPGTRLTVT.

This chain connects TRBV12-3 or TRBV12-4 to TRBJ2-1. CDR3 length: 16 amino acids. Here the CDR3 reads CASSRSAPSSYNEQFF.

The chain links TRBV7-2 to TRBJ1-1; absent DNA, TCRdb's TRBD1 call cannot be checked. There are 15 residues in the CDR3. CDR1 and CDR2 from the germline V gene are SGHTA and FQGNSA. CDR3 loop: CASSYRTGMNTEAFF. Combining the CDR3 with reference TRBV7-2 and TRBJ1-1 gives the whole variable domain GAGVSQSPSNKVTEKGKDVELRCDPISGHTALYWYRQSLGQGLEFLIYFQGNSAPDKSGLPSDRFSAERTGGSVSTLTIQRTQQEDSAVYLCASSYRTGMNTEAFFGQGTRLTVV.

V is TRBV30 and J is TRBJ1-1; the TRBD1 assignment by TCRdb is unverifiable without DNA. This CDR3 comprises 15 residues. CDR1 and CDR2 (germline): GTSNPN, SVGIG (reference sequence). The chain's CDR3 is CAWANKDSQNTEAFF.

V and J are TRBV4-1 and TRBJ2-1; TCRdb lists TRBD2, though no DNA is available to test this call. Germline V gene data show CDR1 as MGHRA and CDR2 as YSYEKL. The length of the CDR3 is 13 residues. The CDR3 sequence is CASSQGVGLAGFF.

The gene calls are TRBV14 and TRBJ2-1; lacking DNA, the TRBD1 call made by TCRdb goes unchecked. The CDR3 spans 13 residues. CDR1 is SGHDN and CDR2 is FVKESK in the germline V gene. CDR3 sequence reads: CASEDTAYNEQFF.

CDR3 sequence: CASTPGVGVIGLAGVNEQFF. The V call is TRBV12-3 or TRBV12-4, the J call TRBJ2-1; the TCRdb call, TRBD2, lacks DNA for checking. CDR3 length: 20 residues.

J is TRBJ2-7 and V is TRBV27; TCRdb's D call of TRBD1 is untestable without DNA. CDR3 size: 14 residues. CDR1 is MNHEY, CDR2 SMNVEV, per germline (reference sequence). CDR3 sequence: CASSGVPAPLEQYF.

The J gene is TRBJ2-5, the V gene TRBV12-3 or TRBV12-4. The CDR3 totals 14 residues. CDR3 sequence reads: CASSLPTQRGTQYF.

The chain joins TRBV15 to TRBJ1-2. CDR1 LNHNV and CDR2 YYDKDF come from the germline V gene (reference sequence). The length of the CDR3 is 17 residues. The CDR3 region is CATSRDLEWPSNYGYTF.

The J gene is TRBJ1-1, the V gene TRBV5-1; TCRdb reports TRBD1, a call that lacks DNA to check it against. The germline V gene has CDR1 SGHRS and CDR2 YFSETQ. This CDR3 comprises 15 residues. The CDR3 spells CASSLVGGSNTEAFF. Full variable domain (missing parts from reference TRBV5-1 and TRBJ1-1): KAGVTQTPRYLIKTRGQQVTLSCSPISGHRSVSWYQQTPGQGLQFLFEYFSETQRNKGNFPGRFSGRQFSNSRSEMNVSTLELGDSALYLCASSLVGGSNTEAFFGQGTRLTVV.